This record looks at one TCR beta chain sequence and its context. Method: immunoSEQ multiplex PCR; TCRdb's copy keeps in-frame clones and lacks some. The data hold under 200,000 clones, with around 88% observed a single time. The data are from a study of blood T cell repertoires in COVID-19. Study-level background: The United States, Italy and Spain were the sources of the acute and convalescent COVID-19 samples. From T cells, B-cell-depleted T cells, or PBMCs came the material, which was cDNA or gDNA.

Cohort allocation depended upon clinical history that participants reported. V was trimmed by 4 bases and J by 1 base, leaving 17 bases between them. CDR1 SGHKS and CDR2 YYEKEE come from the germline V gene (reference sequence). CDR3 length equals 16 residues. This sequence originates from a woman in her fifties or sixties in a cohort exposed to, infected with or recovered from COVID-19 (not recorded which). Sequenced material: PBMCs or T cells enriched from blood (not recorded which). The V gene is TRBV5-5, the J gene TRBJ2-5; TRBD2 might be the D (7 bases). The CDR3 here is CASSPRGTTIQETQYF. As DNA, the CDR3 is TGTGCCAGCAGCCCTAGGGGGACTACAATCCAAGAGACCCAGTACTTC.